Reported below is one TCR beta chain. Its antigen is not yet known. No much larger clone exists at a distance of one base, and base qualities are not known. This sample was taken from a study of beta chain features in type 1 diabetes (dated by TCRdb to the late 2010s). Some background on the complete study: Mean age, gender distribution, total cell number and subset yield were not different between patients and healthy donors. A total of some 100,000,000 sorted cells were examined across all samples, and a strong correlation was observed between cell number per subset and RNA yield. In the study, recently diagnosed type 1 diabetes patients and matched healthy donors were compared on the TCRB repertoires of their sorted circulating CD4+ T cell subsets. Naive and central memory subsets were obtained from all 30 or so donors, but regulatory and stem cell-like memory subsets were isolated from only 8 patients and roughly 8 healthy donors. What the research found in general, with its limitations: Naive, central memory and regulatory TCRB repertoires appeared to be more alike among patients than among healthy donors. Because cDNA was sequenced instead of genomic DNA, activated cells with high expression could be over-represented, although the groups did not differ in activation or CD3 levels. Shorter templates might be favored by PCR, yet because patient and control samples were amplified and corrected together, any such skew would affect both groups equally. In all four CD4+ subsets, TCRB CDR3 length was moderately but significantly shorter in type 1 diabetes patients. At VDJ recombination sites, type 1 diabetes patients had fewer insertions and more deleted nucleotides, which implies abnormalities in thymic rearrangement. Because small numbers of individuals were included in the HLA sub-analyses, any influence of HLA type on TCRB rearrangement was left unresolved.

Each donor gave one peripheral blood draw, approximately 100 mL on average, collected into heparinised tubes. Using a panel that included CD45RO, CCR7, CD25, CD127, CD95 and CD27, naive, central memory, regulatory and stem cell-like memory CD4+ T cells were sorted on a BD FACSAria II. A purity above 95% was achieved for all sorted populations. PBMCs were isolated right away by Lymphoprep density gradient centrifugation and were stained directly, without culture. So that batch effects would be minimized, each experiment stained and sorted samples in pairs, pairing one healthy donor with one patient. Trimming leaves V shorter by 3 bases and J shorter by 5 bases, with the junction holding 5 bases beyond the gene matches. The germline V gene (reference sequence) supplies CDR1 LNHDA and CDR2 SQIVND. The CDR3 covers 15 residues, taking in both the cysteine and the phenylalanine. The retained sequence is limited to the CDR3, 45 bases, with the frame set at the first base.

All of the isolated RNA was reverse transcribed with the High Capacity cDNA Reverse Transcription Kit, so expressed TCRB transcripts were sequenced. Survey-depth immunoSEQ sequencing was performed on stem cell-like memory T cell samples, with an average of around 970,000 total reads per sample. Sorted cells were lysed in RLT buffer and RNA was extracted with DNase-treated RNeasy Micro or Mini kits, depending on cell number. Each cell subset was processed on its own to prevent cross-contamination, while patient and healthy donor samples were processed together. TCRB sequences were amplified from cDNA with the immunoSEQ multiplex PCR, producing 87-bp fragments spanning the CDR3 region. Sequencing of the amplicons was performed on the Illumina HiSeq platform. As for how the authors treated the data: PCR bias was computationally corrected using synthetic template baselines, reads within Hamming distance 2 were collapsed, and singletons that could not be merged were discarded. Reads were aligned against IMGT to assign V, D and J genes, CDR3 length and insertions or deletions at six rearrangement sites. Clonotype counts were normalized to sorted cell number within each subset before computing true diversity and Gini coefficients with the tcR R package. The overlap coefficient, calculated on TCRB nucleotide sequences, was used to measure repertoire sharing. In TCRdb, the immuneACCESS table is reduced to in-frame sequences with V and J assigned. These tables do not hold every clone; where another copy was compared, an unresolved V gene accounts for under half, and the others remain unexplained. V, J and clone size derive from that table, while D and trimming were established from the DNA sequence. The sample table lists 50,000 to 55,000 clones, about 60% of them with a count of one. In total, the top ten clones hold 0.25% to 0.35% of the sample.

Material: stem cell memory CD4+ T cells from blood. The sample's cell subset or site label, decoded: stem cell-like memory CD4+ T cells. This chain joins TRBV19 to TRBJ2-1, with TRBD2 matching 9 junction bases. The source of this sequence is a woman aged 25 to 45 with type 1 diabetes. Here is the DNA: TGTGCCAGTAGTATGACCCCTAGCGGGGACAATGAGCAGTTCTTC. This yields the protein CASSMTPSGDNEQFF.